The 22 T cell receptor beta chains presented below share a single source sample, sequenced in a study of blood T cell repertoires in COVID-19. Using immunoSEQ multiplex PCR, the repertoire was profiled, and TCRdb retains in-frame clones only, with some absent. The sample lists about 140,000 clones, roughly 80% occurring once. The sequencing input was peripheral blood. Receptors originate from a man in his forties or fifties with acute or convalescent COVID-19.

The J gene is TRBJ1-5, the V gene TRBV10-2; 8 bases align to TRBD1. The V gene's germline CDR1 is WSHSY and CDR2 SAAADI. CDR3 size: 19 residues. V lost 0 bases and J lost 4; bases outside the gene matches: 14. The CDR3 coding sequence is TGCGCCAGCAGTGAGTCGACTCGAGACAGGGGAATAGGGAATCAGCCCCAGCATTTT. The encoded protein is CASSESTRDRGIGNQPQHF.

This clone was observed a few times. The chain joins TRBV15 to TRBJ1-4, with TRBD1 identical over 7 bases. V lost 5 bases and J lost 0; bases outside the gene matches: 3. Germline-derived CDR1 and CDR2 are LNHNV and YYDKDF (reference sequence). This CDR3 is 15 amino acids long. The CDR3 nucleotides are TGTGCCACCAGCGCAGGACAGGCAACTAATGAAAAACTGTTTTTT. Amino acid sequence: CATSAGQATNEKLFF.

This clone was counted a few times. CDR3 nucleotide sequence: TGTGCCAGCAGCTTAGACAGGGATCAGCCCCAGCATTTT. It specifies CASSLDRDQPQHF. This rearrangement joins TRBV11-2 to TRBJ1-5, with D perhaps TRBD1 (5 bases). From germline, CDR1 is SGHAT and CDR2 FQNNGV. This CDR3 has 13 amino acids. The V gene lost 0 bases and the J gene lost 5 bases, with 5 bases spanning the gap.

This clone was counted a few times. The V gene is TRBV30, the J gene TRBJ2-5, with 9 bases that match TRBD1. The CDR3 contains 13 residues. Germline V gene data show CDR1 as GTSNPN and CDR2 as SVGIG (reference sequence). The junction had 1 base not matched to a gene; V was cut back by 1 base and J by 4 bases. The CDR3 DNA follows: TGTGCCTGGAGTGGGGACAGGGTAGAGACCCAGTACTTC. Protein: CAWSGDRVETQYF.

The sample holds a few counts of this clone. The CDR3 protein is CASSGGTFPGQAVSNQPQHF. CDR3 coding DNA: TGTGCCAGCAGTGGGGGGACCTTCCCGGGACAGGCGGTTAGCAATCAGCCCCAGCATTTT. The chain couples TRBV6-1 to TRBJ1-5, with 8 bases lining up with TRBD1. In germline, CDR1 is MNHNS, CDR2 SASEGT. Germline trimming cut 4 bases from V and 0 bases from J; bases unmatched to any gene: 17. The CDR3 has 20 amino acids.

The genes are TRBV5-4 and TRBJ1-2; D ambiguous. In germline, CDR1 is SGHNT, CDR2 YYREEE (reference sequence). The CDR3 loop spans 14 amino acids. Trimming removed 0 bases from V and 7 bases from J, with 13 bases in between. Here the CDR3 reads CASSLAFQVSGYTF. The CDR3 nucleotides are TGTGCCAGCAGCTTGGCCTTTCAGGTCAGTGGCTACACCTTC. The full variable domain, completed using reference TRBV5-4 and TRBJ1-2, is ETGVTQSPTHLIKTRGQQVTLRCSSQSGHNTVSWYQQALGQGPQFIFQYYREEENGRGNFPPRFSGLQFPNYSSELNVNALELDDSALYLCASSLAFQVSGYTFGSGTRLTVV.

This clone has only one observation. The CDR3 region has the DNA TGTGCCAGCAGTTTCAGGCAGACAAACTATGGCTACACCTTC. It yields the protein CASSFRQTNYGYTF. The V and J genes are TRBV27 and TRBJ1-2; D call uncertain. There are 14 residues in the CDR3. Germline values: CDR1 MNHEY, CDR2 SMNVEV (reference sequence). With 3 bases removed from V and 2 bases from J, the gap between germline ends came to 10 bases.

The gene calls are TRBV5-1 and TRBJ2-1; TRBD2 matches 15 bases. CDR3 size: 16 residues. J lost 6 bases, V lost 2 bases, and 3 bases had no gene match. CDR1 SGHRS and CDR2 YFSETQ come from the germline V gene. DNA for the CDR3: TGCGCCAGCAGCTTACGGACTAGCGGGGGGGCCAATGAGCAGTTCTTC. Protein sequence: CASSLRTSGGANEQFF.

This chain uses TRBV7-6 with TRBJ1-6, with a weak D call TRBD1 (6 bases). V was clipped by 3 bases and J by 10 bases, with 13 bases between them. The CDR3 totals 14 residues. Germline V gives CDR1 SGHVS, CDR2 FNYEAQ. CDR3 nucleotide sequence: TGTGCCAGCAGCTTTGGACAGACTCTATCACCCCTCCACTTT. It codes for CASSFGQTLSPLHF.

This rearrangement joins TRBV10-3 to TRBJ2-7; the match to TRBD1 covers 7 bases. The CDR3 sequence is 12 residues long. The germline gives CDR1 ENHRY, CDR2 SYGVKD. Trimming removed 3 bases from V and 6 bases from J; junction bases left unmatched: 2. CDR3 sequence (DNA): TGTGCCATCAGTGACGACAGGGCCGAGCAGTACGTC. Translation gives CAISDDRAEQYV.

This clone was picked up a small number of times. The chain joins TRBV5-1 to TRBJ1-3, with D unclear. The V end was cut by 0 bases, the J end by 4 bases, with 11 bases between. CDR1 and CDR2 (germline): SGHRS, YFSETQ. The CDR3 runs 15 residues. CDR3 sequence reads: CASSLAGEIGNTIYF. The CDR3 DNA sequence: TGCGCCAGCAGCTTGGCCGGGGAAATCGGAAACACCATATATTTT.

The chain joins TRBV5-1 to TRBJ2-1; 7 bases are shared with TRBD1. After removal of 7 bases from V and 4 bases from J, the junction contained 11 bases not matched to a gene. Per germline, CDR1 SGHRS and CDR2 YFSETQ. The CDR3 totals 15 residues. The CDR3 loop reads CASQRQGQLYNEQFF. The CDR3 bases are TGCGCCAGCCAGCGACAGGGACAGCTTTACAATGAGCAGTTCTTC.

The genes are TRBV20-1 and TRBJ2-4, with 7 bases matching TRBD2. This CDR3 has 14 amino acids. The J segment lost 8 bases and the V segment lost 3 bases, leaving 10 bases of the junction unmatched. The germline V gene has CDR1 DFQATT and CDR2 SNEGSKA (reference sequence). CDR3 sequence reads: CSASGGDGADIQYF. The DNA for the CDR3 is TGCAGTGCTAGTGGGGGGGATGGGGCAGACATTCAGTACTTC.

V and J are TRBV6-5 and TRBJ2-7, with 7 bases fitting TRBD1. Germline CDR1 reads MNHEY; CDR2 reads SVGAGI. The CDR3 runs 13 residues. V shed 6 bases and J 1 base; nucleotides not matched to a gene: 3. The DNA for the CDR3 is TGTGCCAGCAGGGAGACAGGGTCCTACGAGCAGTACGTC. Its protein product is CASRETGSYEQYV.

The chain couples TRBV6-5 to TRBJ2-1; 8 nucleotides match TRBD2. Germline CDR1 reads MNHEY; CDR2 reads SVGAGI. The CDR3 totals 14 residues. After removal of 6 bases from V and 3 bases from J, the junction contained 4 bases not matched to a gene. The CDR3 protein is CASRAAGVYNEQFF. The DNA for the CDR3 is TGTGCCAGCAGGGCAGCGGGGGTCTACAATGAGCAGTTCTTC.

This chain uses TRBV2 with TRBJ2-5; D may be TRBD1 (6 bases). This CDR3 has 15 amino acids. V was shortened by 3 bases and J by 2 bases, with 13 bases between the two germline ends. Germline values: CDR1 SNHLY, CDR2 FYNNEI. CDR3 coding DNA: TGTGCCAGCAGTGAGCAGGGGACATCTCAAGAGACCCAGTACTTC. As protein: CASSEQGTSQETQYF.

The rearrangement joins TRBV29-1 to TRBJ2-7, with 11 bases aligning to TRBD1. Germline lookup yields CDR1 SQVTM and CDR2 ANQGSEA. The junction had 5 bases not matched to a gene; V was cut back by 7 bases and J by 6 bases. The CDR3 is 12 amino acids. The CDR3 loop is CSAGTGGSEQYF. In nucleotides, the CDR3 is TGCAGCGCCGGGACAGGGGGGAGCGAGCAGTACTTC.

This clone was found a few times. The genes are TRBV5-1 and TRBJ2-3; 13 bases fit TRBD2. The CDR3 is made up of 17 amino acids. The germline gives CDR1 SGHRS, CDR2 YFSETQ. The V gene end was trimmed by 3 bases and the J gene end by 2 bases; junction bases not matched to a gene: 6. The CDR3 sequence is CASSSGLAGAHTDTQYF. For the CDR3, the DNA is TGCGCCAGCAGCTCCGGACTAGCGGGGGCCCACACAGATACGCAGTATTTT.

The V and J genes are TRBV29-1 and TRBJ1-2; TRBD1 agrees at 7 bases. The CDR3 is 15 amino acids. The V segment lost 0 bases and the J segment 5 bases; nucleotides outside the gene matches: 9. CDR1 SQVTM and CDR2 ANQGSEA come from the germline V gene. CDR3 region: CSVEDQTGRLYGYTF. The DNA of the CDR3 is TGCAGCGTTGAAGATCAGACAGGGCGGCTATATGGCTACACCTTC.

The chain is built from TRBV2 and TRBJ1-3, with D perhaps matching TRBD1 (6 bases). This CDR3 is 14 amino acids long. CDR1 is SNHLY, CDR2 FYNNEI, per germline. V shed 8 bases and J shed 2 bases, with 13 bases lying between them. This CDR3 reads CASLIGGAGNTIYF. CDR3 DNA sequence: TGTGCCAGCCTCATTGGGGGCGCTGGAAACACCATATATTTT.

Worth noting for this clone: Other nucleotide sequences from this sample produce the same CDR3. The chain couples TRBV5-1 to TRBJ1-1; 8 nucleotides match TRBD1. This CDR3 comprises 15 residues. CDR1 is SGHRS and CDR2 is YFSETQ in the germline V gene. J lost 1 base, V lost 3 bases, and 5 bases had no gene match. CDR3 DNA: TGCGCCAGCAGCTCCTCCGGGACAGGGAACACTGAAGCTTTCTTT. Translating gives CASSSSGTGNTEAFF. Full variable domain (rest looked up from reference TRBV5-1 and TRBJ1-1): KAGVTQTPRYLIKTRGQQVTLSCSPISGHRSVSWYQQTPGQGLQFLFEYFSETQRNKGNFPGRFSGRQFSNSRSEMNVSTLELGDSALYLCASSSSGTGNTEAFFGQGTRLTVV.

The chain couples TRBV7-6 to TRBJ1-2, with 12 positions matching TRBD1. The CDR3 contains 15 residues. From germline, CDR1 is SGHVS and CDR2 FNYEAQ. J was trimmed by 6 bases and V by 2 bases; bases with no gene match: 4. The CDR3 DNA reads TGTGCCAGCAGCTTAACGGGACAGGGGGCGGATGGCTACACCTTC. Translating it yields CASSLTGQGADGYTF.